The 26 T cell receptor beta chains below come from one sample, sequenced in a study of blood T cell repertoires in COVID-19. Generated by immunoSEQ multiplex PCR, the TCRdb table keeps only in-frame clones and is missing some. This sample has tens of thousands of clones, with more than 80% found just once. Sample: peripheral blood. The receptors derive from a woman of 80 years or more with acute or convalescent COVID-19.

This clone appeared a single time. The chain is built from TRBV9 and TRBJ2-2; tentative D call: TRBD1 (5 bases). The CDR3 sequence is 14 residues long. V lost 0 bases and J 4 bases, leaving 7 bases between the germline ends. The germline V gene has CDR1 SGDLS and CDR2 YYNGEE. The DNA of the CDR3 is TGTGCCAGCAGCGTAGGGCAGGGCACCGGGGAGCTGTTTTTT. As protein: CASSVGQGTGELFF.

The J gene is TRBJ2-2, the V gene TRBV11-2; D might be TRBD1 (5 bases). Germline V CDR1 and CDR2: SGHAT, FQNNGV. The CDR3 contains 15 residues. Trimming left V 6 bases short and J 1 base short, with 12 bases between. The CDR3 reads CASRKDTWNTGELFF. The DNA for the CDR3 is TGTGCCAGCAGAAAGGACACTTGGAACACCGGGGAGCTGTTTTTT.

The rearrangement links TRBV7-9 to TRBJ2-7, with D possibly matching TRBD2 (6 bases). CDR3 length: 14 amino acids. The germline CDR1 and CDR2 sequences are SEHNR and FQNEAQ (reference sequence). Trimming left V 5 bases short and J 2 bases short, with 13 bases between. The CDR3 DNA sequence: TGTGCCAGCAGCCGAGGGACTTACGCCTACGAGCAGTACTTC. It specifies CASSRGTYAYEQYF.

This chain connects TRBV7-3 to TRBJ2-1; no clear D gene. Germline CDR1 SGHTA, CDR2 FQGTGA. V was trimmed by 1 base and J by 10 bases, leaving 11 bases between them. This CDR3 has 13 residues. For the CDR3, the DNA is TGTGCCAGCAGCTTAAGCGGCCCCGGGGAGCAGTTCTTC. Amino acids: CASSLSGPGEQFF. The full variable domain, completed using reference TRBV7-3 and TRBJ2-1, is GAGVSQTPSNKVTEKGKYVELRCDPISGHTALYWYRQSLGQGPEFLIYFQGTGAADDSGLPNDRFFAVRPEGSVSTLKIQRTERGDSAVYLCASSLSGPGEQFFGPGTRLTVL.

This chain connects TRBV2 to TRBJ2-2, with 10 bases that match TRBD1. The CDR3 contains 15 residues. The junction had 5 bases not matched to a gene; V was cut back by 4 bases and J by 6 bases. The germline gives CDR1 SNHLY, CDR2 FYNNEI. In DNA, the CDR3 is TGTGCCAGCAGTGGGGGACAGGGGAGGGCCGGGGAGCTGTTTTTT. Translating it yields CASSGGQGRAGELFF.

Only a few counts were recorded for this clone. The chain carries TRBV11-2 and TRBJ1-3; D call uncertain. Germline CDR1 is SGHAT and CDR2 is FQNNGV. V shed 6 bases and J shed 1 base, with 7 bases lying between them. The CDR3 spans 13 residues. The CDR3 region is CASSPLSGNTIYF. The CDR3 nucleotides are TGTGCCAGCAGTCCCCTATCTGGAAACACCATATATTTT.

The chain uses TRBV7-2 and TRBJ1-5; perhaps TRBD1 as D (5 bases). The CDR3 runs to 13 residues. Trimming stripped 3 bases from V and 6 bases from J, with 9 bases between. Germline lookup yields CDR1 SGHTA and CDR2 FQGNSA. The CDR3 sequence: CASSLTDGQPQHF. The CDR3 bases are TGTGCCAGCAGCTTGACAGACGGTCAGCCCCAGCATTTT.

The table lists this clone with a count of one. The gene calls are TRBV18 and TRBJ2-1, with a tentative D call TRBD2 (6 bases). The V end lost 6 bases, the J end lost 0 bases, and 12 bases lay between the germline ends. Germline V lookup: CDR1 KGHSH, CDR2 LQKENI. CDR3 size: 15 residues. In DNA form, the CDR3 reads TGTGCCAGCTCCCTCGGAGCGGGCTCCTACAATGAGCAGTTCTTC. Translation gives CASSLGAGSYNEQFF.

The rearrangement uses TRBV11-2 and TRBJ1-2; the D gene is possibly TRBD1 (5 bases). Germline loops: CDR1 SGHAT, CDR2 FQNNGV. This CDR3 is built from 14 residues. V was clipped by 1 base and J by 8 bases, with 14 bases between them. The CDR3 sequence is CASSLVGGEEGYTF. The CDR3 DNA follows: TGTGCCAGCAGCTTAGTGGGAGGGGAGGAAGGCTACACCTTC.

This chain uses TRBV4-1 with TRBJ2-1, with a weak D call TRBD2 (5 bases). V was clipped by 3 bases and J by 3 bases, with 12 bases between them. CDR1 and CDR2 (germline): MGHRA, YSYEKL. The CDR3 consists of 15 residues. The CDR3 region is CASSQTDSGYNEQFF. DNA of the CDR3: TGCGCCAGCAGCCAGACGGACTCAGGCTACAATGAGCAGTTCTTC.

V and J are TRBV11-2 and TRBJ1-1; D call uncertain. V was clipped by 2 bases and J by 4 bases, with 11 bases between them. Germline assignment: CDR1 SGHAT and CDR2 FQNNGV. The CDR3 totals 14 residues. CDR3 coding DNA: TGTGCCAGCAGCTTATCCGGGAGGATCACTGAAGCTTTCTTT. Translating it yields CASSLSGRITEAFF.

The chain uses TRBV5-6 and TRBJ2-2; D not resolved. The V and J ends lost 0 bases and 4 bases respectively, with 7 bases between them. The CDR3 spans 14 residues. Germline assignment: CDR1 SGHDT and CDR2 YYEEEE. CDR3 loop: CASSLGRFTGELFF. In DNA, the CDR3 is TGTGCCAGCAGCTTGGGTCGGTTCACCGGGGAGCTGTTTTTT.

The rearrangement joins TRBV11-2 to TRBJ2-7; 8 positions match TRBD1. The germline V gene has CDR1 SGHAT and CDR2 FQNNGV. The J segment lost 4 bases and the V segment lost 11 bases, leaving 10 bases of the junction unmatched. The CDR3 is 13 amino acids. The CDR3 DNA reads TGTGCCGGGACGGTAGGACAGGGATACGAGCAGTACTTC. Its translation: CAGTVGQGYEQYF.

The V and J genes are TRBV2 and TRBJ2-2; D perhaps matches TRBD2 (6 bases). Germline V CDR1 and CDR2: SNHLY, FYNNEI. V was pared by 3 bases and J by 6 bases, with 8 bases between. The CDR3 runs 13 residues. CDR3 protein: CASSDVAAGELFF. The CDR3, as DNA: TGTGCCAGCAGTGACGTAGCGGCCGGGGAGCTGTTTTTT.

The chain combines TRBV5-5 with TRBJ2-1; possible D gene TRBD2, 6 bases. Germline V gene data show CDR1 as SGHKS and CDR2 as YYEKEE (reference sequence). The CDR3 runs to 16 residues. V lost 0 bases, J lost 4 bases, and 14 bases lay in between. The CDR3 loop is CASSLAAGITYNEQFF. The CDR3 region has the DNA TGTGCCAGCAGCTTGGCTGCGGGGATAACGTACAATGAGCAGTTCTTC.

The V gene is TRBV28, the J gene TRBJ2-7; 11 bases align to TRBD2. Germline V CDR1 and CDR2: MDHEN, SYDVKM. Losses at the gene ends were 4 bases for V and 7 bases for J; bases not matched to a gene: 9. The CDR3 spans 15 residues. CDR3 DNA: TGTGCCAGCAGTTACGAGACTAGCGGGAATCGGGAGCAGTACTTC. It codes for CASSYETSGNREQYF.

The sample holds a few counts of this clone. Distinct nucleotide sequences in the sample also encode this CDR3. V is TRBV7-2 and J is TRBJ2-3; D remains unclear. This CDR3 has 14 amino acids. Germline CDR1 reads SGHTA; CDR2 reads FQGNSA. V dropped 3 bases and J dropped 0 bases, with 7 bases sitting between them. Here the CDR3 DNA reads TGTGCCAGCAGCTTTGGCACCAGCACAGATACGCAGTATTTT. This translates into CASSFGTSTDTQYF.

The chain joins TRBV6-5 to TRBJ2-7, with TRBD1 matching 8 bases. Germline assignment: CDR1 MNHEY and CDR2 SVGAGI. The ends lost 7 bases at V and 5 bases at J; junction bases unmatched: 7. The CDR3 covers 13 residues. Here the CDR3 DNA reads TGTGCCAGCACCCTTAGACAGGGGAACGAGCAGTACTTC. It is translated as CASTLRQGNEQYF.

As DNA, the CDR3 is TGTGCCAGCAGGGGGGACAGCTTACACACTGAAGCTTTCTTT. It encodes CASRGDSLHTEAFF. This chain links TRBV2 with TRBJ1-1; 7 bases map to TRBD1. The CDR3 runs 14 residues. Germline-derived CDR1 and CDR2 are SNHLY and FYNNEI. V was pared by 6 bases and J by 3 bases, with 7 bases of the junction left unmatched.

The chain is built from TRBV4-1 and TRBJ2-3; D gene uncertain. V was shortened by 0 bases and J by 6 bases, with 22 bases between the two germline ends. Germline CDR1 and CDR2: MGHRA and YSYEKL. There are 18 residues in the CDR3. CDR3 coding DNA: TGCGCCAGCAGCCAAGATTTTCTGAGTGGCGGCCCTCGGGATACGCAGTATTTT. This encodes CASSQDFLSGGPRDTQYF.

This clone was seen once. The chain couples TRBV9 to TRBJ2-1, with 7 bases aligning to TRBD2. Germline CDR1 is SGDLS and CDR2 is YYNGEE. The CDR3 spans 16 residues. V gave up 0 bases and J gave up 4 bases; unmatched junction bases: 7. In DNA, the CDR3 is TGTGCCAGCAGCGTAGTGGGGGGGACCCTTTACAATGAGCAGTTCTTC. Residues: CASSVVGGTLYNEQFF.

This clone was seen once. The chain combines TRBV5-6 with TRBJ2-2; D perhaps matches TRBD1 (6 bases). V shed 7 bases and J shed 1 base, with 14 bases lying between them. Germline CDR1 is SGHDT and CDR2 is YYEEEE. The CDR3 consists of 15 residues. The CDR3 region is CASRRGRGNTGELFF. The CDR3, as DNA: TGTGCCAGCCGTAGGGGCAGGGGGAACACCGGGGAGCTGTTTTTT.

The table lists this clone with a count of one. V gene TRBV18 combines with J gene TRBJ1-1, with 7 bases aligning to TRBD1. Germline V gives CDR1 KGHSH, CDR2 LQKENI. V lost 3 bases to trimming and J lost 2 bases; unmatched junction nucleotides: 3. CDR3 length: 14 amino acids. The DNA of the CDR3 is TGTGCCAGCTCACCGGGACAGCAAAACACTGAAGCTTTCTTT. Amino acids: CASSPGQQNTEAFF.

This clone was seen a few times. V usage is TRBV5-1 and J usage is TRBJ1-1, with 10 bases fitting TRBD1. Germline V gene sequence: CDR1 SGHRS, CDR2 YFSETQ. The CDR3 is 16 residues long. The ends lost 4 bases at V and 0 bases at J; junction bases unmatched: 6. The CDR3 coding sequence is TGCGCCAGCAGCCTCGGACAGGGGGACATGAACACTGAAGCTTTCTTT. This translates into CASSLGQGDMNTEAFF.

In this sample, this clone turned up a few times. The chain links TRBV7-6 to TRBJ1-6; D perhaps matches TRBD1 (6 bases). CDR1 is SGHVS and CDR2 is FNYEAQ in the germline V gene. CDR3 length: 15 amino acids. The V and J ends lost 5 bases and 5 bases respectively, with 13 bases between them. The DNA of the CDR3 is TGTGCCAGCAGCCTCCGGACAGAGAATAATTCACCCCTCCACTTT. This translates into CASSLRTENNSPLHF.

The chain couples TRBV5-1 to TRBJ2-2; 12 bases align to TRBD1. V lost 0 bases to trimming and J lost 6 bases; unmatched junction nucleotides: 3. Germline CDR1 is SGHRS and CDR2 is YFSETQ. The CDR3 has 16 amino acids. This CDR3 is CASSLAGTGGSGELFF. CDR3 DNA: TGCGCCAGCAGCTTGGCGGGGACAGGGGGCTCCGGGGAGCTGTTTTTT.